This T cell receptor beta chain was recorded in a study of control samples from healthy donors and cancer patients. The V gene end was trimmed by 4 bases and the J gene end by 1 base; junction bases not matched to a gene: 6. Germline CDR1 and CDR2: SGHRS and YFSETQ. The CDR3 covers 15 residues. Assay used: immunoSEQ multiplex PCR; TCRdb lists only in-frame clones, some missing. The sample comprises 45,000 to 55,000 clones, approximately 93% of which are singletons, and 20% to 30% rests with the top ten. The sequencing input was PBMCs. This TCR came from a woman aged 45 to 65 with head and neck cancer. The genes are TRBV5-1 and TRBJ2-3, with TRBD1 matching over 7 bases. The CDR3 bases are TGCGCCAGCAGCATGACAGGGTATGGCACAGATACGCAGTATTTT. It codes for CASSMTGYGTDTQYF.